The 3 T cell receptor beta chains given below trace back to one sample, sequenced in a study of blood T cells in healthy people across ages. The use of a sample-barcoded 5' primer and a J-beta primer mix characterized a second PCR of about 7 to 12 cycles. Via MiXCR, TCRdb re-called the 5' RACE reads, giving one row per CDR3 protein. The sample gives around 650,000 distinct CDR3 sequences, about 43% of which show up once; about 32% is in the top ten. The sample comprised blood. The receptor source for this set is a man older than 75 in good health.

This clonotype was seen only a few times. The J gene is TRBJ2-3, the V gene TRBV9; D uncertain. The CDR3 is 14 residues long. Trimming left V 0 bases short and J 0 bases short, with 5 bases between. Per the germline V gene, CDR1 is SGDLS and CDR2 is YYNGEE. CDR3 bases: TGTGCCAGCAGCGTAGCCCCTAGCACAGATACGCAGTATTTT. Amino acids: CASSVAPSTDTQYF.

The chain employs TRBV7-2 and TRBJ2-1, with 11 bases that match TRBD2. CDR3 length: 16 amino acids. V was clipped by 2 bases and J by 7 bases; unmatched bases: 7. Germline V lookup: CDR1 SGHTA, CDR2 FQGNSA. The CDR3 spells CASSLMGLAAGNEQFF. The DNA of the CDR3 is TGTGCCAGCAGCTTAATGGGACTAGCGGCGGGGAATGAGCAGTTCTTC.

The rearrangement joins TRBV7-9 to TRBJ2-1, with D uncertain. Judging by the DNA end, TRBJ2-7 fits better; the J call may be wrong. From germline, CDR1 is SEHNR and CDR2 FQNEAQ (reference sequence). The CDR3 extends over 15 amino acids. The CDR3: CASRKGVSSYNEQYF. The CDR3 DNA reads as TGTGCCAGCAGAAAGGGCGTGAGCTCCTACAATGAGCAGTACTTC.